A single sample is the source of the 24 T cell receptor beta chains below, sequenced in a study of blood T cell repertoires in COVID-19. Sequencing used immunoSEQ multiplex PCR; TCRdb keeps in-frame clones, though not all of them. Found here are 12,000 or so clones, 82% of them singletons; the top ten hold less than 5%. The sequenced sample was peripheral blood. The source of these receptors is a woman aged 60-70 years with acute or convalescent COVID-19.

The V and J genes are TRBV5-1 and TRBJ2-1; possible D gene TRBD2, 5 bases. CDR1 and CDR2 from the germline V gene are SGHRS and YFSETQ. There are 16 residues in the CDR3. Deletions cut 2 bases from V and 0 bases from J, with 12 bases between. The CDR3 is CASSLTEAASYNEQFF. CDR3 sequence (DNA): TGCGCCAGCAGCTTAACGGAAGCGGCCTCCTACAATGAGCAGTTCTTC.

The V and J genes are TRBV3-1 (or the pseudogene TRBV3-2) and TRBJ1-2, with D uncertain. The CDR3 covers 15 residues. Germline loops: CDR1 LGHDT, CDR2 YNNKEL (reference sequence). The V end was cut by 0 bases, the J end by 5 bases, with 13 bases between. The CDR3 DNA reads TGTGCCAGCAGCCAAGACTTGGGCGGGATATATGGCTACACCTTC. Translation gives CASSQDLGGIYGYTF.

The rearrangement joins TRBV7-9 to TRBJ1-4, with D possibly matching TRBD1 (5 bases). This CDR3 region has 12 residues. Trimming shortened V by 8 bases and J by 4 bases, and 8 bases separated the two germline ends. The germline CDR1 and CDR2 sequences are SEHNR and FQNEAQ (reference sequence). DNA for the CDR3: TGTGCCAGCTCCGGGGGTAATGAAAAACTGTTTTTT. This translates into CASSGGNEKLFF.

This clone is a singleton in its sample. This rearrangement joins TRBV18 to TRBJ1-1; D gene ambiguous. V lost 11 bases to trimming and J lost 4 bases, with 14 bases between them. Germline V lookup: CDR1 KGHSH, CDR2 LQKENI. This CDR3 has 12 amino acids. The CDR3 nucleotides are TGTGCCTCCCGCACGGGAGGCACTGAAGCTTTCTTT. This gives the protein CASRTGGTEAFF.

This chain links TRBV29-1 with TRBJ1-3, with D tentatively TRBD1 (5 bases). The germline CDR1 and CDR2 sequences are SQVTM and ANQGSEA. This CDR3 comprises 13 residues. V lost 5 bases, J lost 0 bases, and 8 bases lay in between. The chain's CDR3 is CSVTGPSGNTIYF. CDR3 coding DNA: TGCAGCGTTACAGGTCCCTCTGGAAACACCATATATTTT. The full variable domain, with the rest looked up from reference TRBV29-1 and TRBJ1-3, is SAVISQKPSRDICQRGTSLTIQCQVDSQVTMMFWYRQQPGQSLTLIATANQGSEATYESGFVIDKFPISRPNLTFSTLTVSNMSPEDSSIYLCSVTGPSGNTIYFGEGSWLTVV.

The rearrangement links TRBV13 to TRBJ1-3, with TRBD1 matching 7 bases. The CDR3 length is 14 residues. The junction had 4 bases not matched to a gene; V was cut back by 5 bases and J by 3 bases. Germline V CDR1 and CDR2: PRHDT, FYEKMQ (reference sequence). The CDR3 DNA sequence: TGTGCCAGCAGCCTCCGGGACAGTGGAAACACCATATATTTT. Amino acids: CASSLRDSGNTIYF.

This rearrangement joins TRBV3-1 (or the pseudogene TRBV3-2) to TRBJ2-1; D possibly corresponds to TRBD1 (6 bases). This CDR3 has 18 amino acids. V lost 0 bases and J 2 bases, leaving 17 bases between the germline ends. CDR1 and CDR2 (germline): LGHDT, YNNKEL (reference sequence). The CDR3 DNA reads as TGTGCCAGCAGCCAAGATGGAAGTGTTGGACAGCCCTACAATGAGCAGTTCTTC. Amino acid sequence: CASSQDGSVGQPYNEQFF.

This clone was seen a few times. J is TRBJ2-7 and V is TRBV19, with a tentative D call TRBD1 (8 bases). The CDR3 has 13 amino acids. V lost 8 bases to trimming and J lost 4 bases, with 15 bases between them. CDR1 is LNHDA and CDR2 is SQIVND in the germline V gene (reference sequence). The CDR3 is CASGEGQVYEQYF. CDR3 nucleotides: TGTGCCAGTGGGGAGGGACAGGTGTACGAGCAGTACTTC.

V usage is TRBV23-1 and J usage is TRBJ1-4, with 7 bases that match TRBD1. TRBV23-1 carries the ORF label, with uncertain function. The CDR3 runs to 17 residues. V was pared by 4 bases and J by 0 bases, with 8 bases of the junction left unmatched. The CDR3: CASSPRDRRATNEKLFF. The CDR3, as DNA: TGCGCCAGCAGTCCCCGGGACAGAAGAGCAACTAATGAAAAACTGTTTTTT.

V gene TRBV9 combines with J gene TRBJ2-1; 8 bases are shared with TRBD2. CDR3 length equals 16 residues. The ends lost 3 bases at V and 0 bases at J; junction bases unmatched: 5. The germline V gene encodes CDR1 SGDLS and CDR2 YYNGEE. The CDR3 DNA sequence: TGTGCCAGCAGCGGAGCGGGGGTCAACTCCTACAATGAGCAGTTCTTC. Protein product: CASSGAGVNSYNEQFF.

The chain joins TRBV19 to TRBJ2-5; D is unclear. Germline assignment: CDR1 LNHDA and CDR2 SQIVND (reference sequence). The CDR3 spans 11 residues. Deletions cut 3 bases from V and 7 bases from J, with 6 bases between. CDR3 nucleotides: TGTGCCAGTAGTATGGCAGGGACCCAGTACTTC. Its translation: CASSMAGTQYF.

Only one count was recorded for this clone. The chain employs TRBV2 and TRBJ2-1; no reliable D call. CDR1 is SNHLY, CDR2 FYNNEI, per germline. The CDR3 is made up of 13 amino acids. V lost 4 bases and J 0 bases, leaving 4 bases between the germline ends. CDR3 bases: TGTGCCAGCAGTGCGTTCTCCTACAATGAGCAGTTCTTC. Translation gives CASSAFSYNEQFF. Full variable domain (rest looked up from reference TRBV2 and TRBJ2-1): EPEVTQTPSHQVTQMGQEVILRCVPISNHLYFYWYRQILGQKVEFLVSFYNNEISEKSEIFDDQFSVERPDGSNFTLKIRSTKLEDSAMYFCASSAFSYNEQFFGPGTRLTVL.

This clone was detected only once. The chain carries TRBV7-9 and TRBJ2-7; tentative D call: TRBD1 (6 bases). The V and J ends lost 6 bases and 1 base respectively, with 10 bases between them. The V gene's germline CDR1 is SEHNR and CDR2 FQNEAQ (reference sequence). The CDR3 runs 13 residues. The CDR3 DNA is TGTGCCAGCAGACAGGGACAATCCTACGAGCAGTACTTC. Its protein is CASRQGQSYEQYF.

The chain couples TRBV27 to TRBJ1-5; D remains ambiguous. Trimming left V 3 bases short and J 0 bases short, with 9 bases between. The CDR3 length is 15 residues. Germline V CDR1 and CDR2: MNHEY, SMNVEV (reference sequence). CDR3 sequence: CASSLSLSSNQPQHF. The CDR3 DNA sequence: TGTGCCAGCAGTTTGAGCTTAAGTAGCAATCAGCCCCAGCATTTT.

The gene calls are TRBV12-3 or TRBV12-4 and TRBJ2-1, with 7 bases that match TRBD2. With V trimmed by 1 base and J by 10 bases, 4 bases remained unmatched. The CDR3 is 13 residues long. CDR3 in amino acids: CASSLGGGTEQFF. The CDR3 bases are TGTGCCAGCAGTTTAGGGGGGGGGACCGAGCAGTTCTTC.

The rearrangement uses TRBV5-8 and TRBJ2-6; D is unclear. In germline, CDR1 is SGHTS, CDR2 YDEGEE. The V end was cut by 1 base, the J end by 4 bases, with 3 bases between. This CDR3 is 13 amino acids long. The CDR3 spells CASSLRGANVLTF. The CDR3 DNA reads as TGTGCCAGCAGCTTGCGGGGGGCCAACGTCCTGACTTTC. The whole variable domain, filled in from reference TRBV5-8 and TRBJ2-6, reads EAGVTQSPTHLIKTRGQQATLRCSPISGHTSVYWYQQALGLGLQFLLWYDEGEERNRGNFPPRFSGRQFPNYSSELNVNALELEDSALYLCASSLRGANVLTFGAGSRLTVL.

The sample holds a few counts of this clone. CDR3 coding DNA: TGTGCCAGCTCACGGGACAGGGAATCCCAAGAGACCCAGTACTTC. As protein: CASSRDRESQETQYF. This chain connects TRBV18 to TRBJ2-5; 9 nucleotides line up with TRBD1. This CDR3 has 15 amino acids. The V and J ends lost 4 bases and 1 base, in that order; junction bases with no gene match: 4. Germline CDR1 and CDR2: KGHSH and LQKENI.

This clone was found a few times. The J gene is TRBJ1-2, the V gene TRBV6-6; TRBD1 matches at 9 bases. Germline V gene lookup returns CDR1 MNHNY and CDR2 SVGAGI (reference sequence). The CDR3 totals 14 residues. Trimming took 6 bases from V and 5 from J; bases not matched to a gene: 7. CDR3 nucleotides: TGTGCCAGCAGGATACAGGGGGCTGGGTATGGCTACACCTTC. As protein: CASRIQGAGYGYTF.

This sequence joins TRBV5-4 and TRBJ2-3, with D possibly matching TRBD1 (5 bases). Per germline, CDR1 SGHNT and CDR2 YYREEE (reference sequence). V lost 0 bases, J lost 4 bases, and 6 bases lay in between. The CDR3 is 13 amino acids. Here the CDR3 DNA reads TGTGCCAGCAGCTTGGAACAGGCAGATACGCAGTATTTT. It is translated as CASSLEQADTQYF.

V gene TRBV28 combines with J gene TRBJ2-1; 7 nucleotides agree with TRBD1. CDR1 and CDR2 (germline): MDHEN, SYDVKM. CDR3 length: 14 amino acids. V was clipped by 2 bases and J by 4 bases; unmatched bases: 2. CDR3 bases: TGTGCCAGCAGTTTAACAGGGGCTTACAATGAGCAGTTCTTC. This translates into CASSLTGAYNEQFF.

This rearrangement joins TRBV4-1 to TRBJ1-2; TRBD1 is a possible D gene (6 bases). The ends were cut back, 3 bases at V and 9 bases at J, with 17 bases in the middle. Germline V gene data show CDR1 as MGHRA and CDR2 as YSYEKL. CDR3 length: 14 amino acids. CDR3 nucleotides: TGCGCCAGCAGCCACCCTAACAACAGGGAAAGCTACACCTTC. This gives the protein CASSHPNNRESYTF.

This chain uses TRBV15 with TRBJ1-5; 7 bases are a match to TRBD1. Germline-derived CDR1 and CDR2 are LNHNV and YYDKDF (reference sequence). The CDR3 covers 15 residues. After removal of 7 bases from V and 3 bases from J, the junction contained 9 bases not matched to a gene. The CDR3 reads CATTPLQGINQPQHF. The CDR3 DNA is TGTGCCACCACCCCGTTACAGGGGATCAATCAGCCCCAGCATTTT.

This clone appeared a few times. The CDR3 region has the DNA TGCGCCAGCAGCCAAGATCGGACAGGGGCAAACTATGGCTACACCTTC. Its translation is CASSQDRTGANYGYTF. The chain couples TRBV4-1 to TRBJ1-2; 9 nucleotides match TRBD1. Germline CDR1 reads MGHRA; CDR2 reads YSYEKL. Unmatched junction bases numbered 4, after V lost 0 bases and J lost 2 bases. The CDR3 covers 16 residues.

This rearrangement joins TRBV6-5 to TRBJ1-5; D gene unclear. The V and J ends lost 4 bases and 4 bases respectively, with 17 bases between them. The germline gives CDR1 MNHEY, CDR2 SVGAGI. The CDR3 has 16 residues. CDR3 sequence reads: CASSSELRVANQPQHF. DNA of the CDR3: TGTGCCAGCAGTTCAGAGCTTCGGGTAGCAAATCAGCCCCAGCATTTT.